This TCR beta chain was sequenced for a study of blood T cell repertoires in COVID-19 (dated by TCRdb to about 2020). General notes on the study: The collaborator samples originated in the United States, Italy and Spain and spanned the acute and convalescent phases of COVID-19. The material from the prospective study consisted of cDNA or gDNA derived from T cells, B-cell-depleted T cells, or PBMCs. The dataset comprised deeply sampled blood TCRbeta repertoires from subjects exposed to, actively infected with, or recovered from COVID-19. The repertoires were released in a freely available public database meant as a resource for research on the immune response to SARS-CoV-2. Samples were obtained from the ongoing ImmuneRACE study (first 160 participants) and from approximately 1,200 subjects provided by 6 global collaborators. Sample metadata almost always included a de-identified subject ID, COVID-19 status, age in years and sex. HLA class I and class II types, where available, came from metadata supplied by the sample provider rather than from assay-based typing. Study-wide conclusions, independent of this receptor: Clinical and demographic metadata were provided uncurated, with the amount varying by source and participant.

About this clone itself: Which antigen it targets is not known. The input lacks base qualities; no much larger clone sits a single base away.

Germline trimming: 0 bases from V, 6 bases from J; junction bases outside gene matches: 17. According to the germline V gene, CDR1 reads SNHLY and CDR2 reads FYNNEI. From the cysteine up to the phenylalanine, the CDR3 has a length of 18 residues. This entry keeps only the CDR3 DNA: 54 bases, framed from base 1. TCRbeta CDR3 regions were amplified from genomic DNA using the immunoSEQ Assay, a bias-controlled multiplex PCR. The study's processing was this. Within the assay, amplification of reference gene primers was used to estimate how many nucleated cells each sample contained. To quantify the absolute abundance of each unique TCRbeta CDR3 rearrangement, sequence reads were collapsed and filtered. For each sample, productive Simpson clonality was calculated as the square root of Simpson's diversity index across productive rearrangements. TCRdb retrieved this table from immuneACCESS and kept in-frame rearrangements only. Not all clones are present; in checked studies, unresolved V genes account for under half, and no reason is known for the remainder. V and J calls and clone size come straight from that table; D and trimming were deduced from the DNA. This sample is represented by approximately 220,000 clones; roughly 85% of them were singletons. The ten largest clones represent under 20% of the sample.

In the prospective study, participants were about 18 to 90 years old, resided in under 30 geographic areas of the United States, and were enrolled through a virtual design. Cohort assignment in the prospective study relied on participant-reported clinical history from a screening survey and a study questionnaire. Recovered participants in ImmuneRACE Cohort 3 were defined by two consecutive negative NP/OP PCR tests, clearance by a healthcare professional, or resolution of symptoms. In the prospective study, mobile phlebotomists collected whole blood, serum and a nasopharyngeal or oropharyngeal swab from each participant. Additional blood draws and questionnaires over an approximately two-month period could optionally be provided by prospective study participants. Before DNA extraction, blood samples from the prospective study were shipped at room temperature or frozen.

The rearrangement combines TRBV2 with TRBJ2-7, with 7 bases matching TRBD2. Sequenced: PBMCs or T cells enriched from blood (not recorded which). The receptor comes from a man aged 35 to 55 who had recovered from COVID-19. The nucleotide sequence is given as TGTGCCAGCAGTGAAGCCCTAACGGGGGTCCGGACTAGACGCGAGCAGTACTTC. Its product reads: CASSEALTGVRTRREQYF. Reference TRBV2 and TRBJ2-7 genes cover what lies past the CDR3, so the full variable domain is EPEVTQTPSHQVTQMGQEVILRCVPISNHLYFYWYRQILGQKVEFLVSFYNNEISEKSEIFDDQFSVERPDGSNFTLKIRSTKLEDSAMYFCASSEALTGVRTRREQYFGPGTRLTVT.